The 8 T cell receptor beta chains given below trace back to one sample, sequenced in a study of blood T cell repertoires in COVID-19. Assay used: immunoSEQ multiplex PCR; TCRdb lists only in-frame clones, some missing. The sample yields about 120,000 clones, just over 70% seen once. Sequencing input: peripheral blood. Receptors originate from a human donor with acute or convalescent COVID-19. The donor label of this sample is uncertain.

The genes are TRBV9 and TRBJ2-1, with 12 bases identical to TRBD1. The germline gives CDR1 SGDLS, CDR2 YYNGEE. CDR3 size: 16 residues. J lost 14 bases, V lost 0 bases, and 12 bases had no gene match. In nucleotides, the CDR3 is TGTGCCAGCAGCGTAGCCCCAACCGGGACAGGGGGCGAGAAGTTCTTC. Protein product: CASSVAPTGTGGEKFF. The entire variable domain, with the rest obtained from reference TRBV9 and TRBJ2-1, is as follows: DSGVTQTPKHLITATGQRVTLRCSPRSGDLSVYWYQQSLDQGLQFLIQYYNGEERAKGNILERFSAQQFPDLHSELNLSSLELGDSALYFCASSVAPTGTGGEKFFGPGTRLTVL.

The V and J genes are TRBV29-1 and TRBJ2-1; perhaps TRBD1 as D (6 bases). Germline assignment: CDR1 SQVTM and CDR2 ANQGSEA. Trimming stripped 5 bases from V and 5 bases from J, with 19 bases between. CDR3 length equals 15 residues. CDR3 nucleotides: TGCAGCGTTCGTTCTCTGGGACATACTAACAATGAGCAGTTCTTC. Translated: CSVRSLGHTNNEQFF.

The chain recombines TRBV9 with TRBJ1-1, with D unclear. V lost 1 base, J lost 1 base, and 5 bases lay in between. CDR3 length: 13 residues. In germline, CDR1 is SGDLS, CDR2 YYNGEE. The CDR3 spells CASSVYKNTEAFF. CDR3 DNA sequence: TGTGCCAGCAGCGTATACAAGAACACTGAAGCTTTCTTT.

The chain recombines TRBV10-3 with TRBJ1-6, with 8 positions matching TRBD1. Germline loops: CDR1 ENHRY, CDR2 SYGVKD. This CDR3 comprises 18 residues. V trimming: 6 bases; J trimming: 9 bases; junction bases outside the gene matches: 19. The CDR3 reads CAISASDRVNVRGSPLHF. The CDR3 DNA follows: TGTGCCATCAGCGCGTCGGACAGGGTGAATGTCAGGGGTTCACCCCTCCACTTT.

Only a few counts were recorded for this clone. The J gene is TRBJ2-3, the V gene TRBV12-3 or TRBV12-4; 7 positions match TRBD2. V was clipped by 8 bases and J by 4 bases; unmatched bases: 6. This CDR3 contains 13 residues. CDR3 residues: CASSPGGPDTQYF. The DNA for the CDR3 is TGTGCCAGCTCCCCGGGAGGACCAGATACGCAGTATTTT.

This chain links TRBV6-5 with TRBJ1-2; no definite D call. The V and J ends lost 0 bases and 8 bases respectively, with 10 bases between them. CDR3 length equals 13 residues. The V gene's germline CDR1 is MNHEY and CDR2 SVGAGI. The CDR3 sequence: CASSYSGAEGYTF. In DNA, the CDR3 is TGTGCCAGCAGTTACTCGGGTGCGGAGGGCTACACCTTC.

The V and J genes are TRBV7-9 and TRBJ2-1; D gene unclear. Germline values: CDR1 SEHNR, CDR2 FQNEAQ (reference sequence). V shed 7 bases and J shed 0 bases, with 10 bases lying between them. The CDR3 covers 14 residues. The CDR3 here is CASIGPDSYNEQFF. The DNA for the CDR3 is TGTGCCAGCATTGGGCCCGACTCCTACAATGAGCAGTTCTTC.

The rearrangement links TRBV12-5 to TRBJ2-2, with 8 bases matching TRBD1. There are 15 residues in the CDR3. Germline trimming cut 3 bases from V and 7 bases from J; bases unmatched to any gene: 7. CDR1 is LGHNT, CDR2 FRNRAP, per germline. CDR3: CASGFPRGLGGELFF. The CDR3 nucleotides read TGTGCTAGTGGTTTTCCCAGGGGGCTAGGCGGGGAGCTGTTTTTT.